This is a list of T cell receptor beta chains from one sample in a study of cytomegalovirus exposure and HLA in healthy donors. This table comes from immunoSEQ multiplex PCR, and its TCRdb copy is limited to in-frame clones, with some not included. The sample carries some 96,000 clones, around 73% recorded once. The sample was PBMCs. The receptor source for this set is a woman between 55 and 75 years old in good health and CMV-seronegative. Both conserved end residues are part of each CDR3. The D gene is left open where the match is weak. Some rows have no size entry. The others give once, few or many, or a class for an expanded clone.

>15|TRBJ1-2|TRBD1|TRBV28|few
CASSLFGTGGSGYTF
TGTGCCAGCAGTTTATTCGGGACAGGGGGATCTGGCTACACCTTC
>14|TRBJ2-5|NA|TRBV2|NA
CASRGRQAGETQYF
TGTGCCAGCAGGGGAAGACAGGCCGGAGAGACCCAGTACTTC
>13|TRBJ2-5|TRBD1|TRBV2|NA
CASSETGKETQYF
TGTGCCAGCAGTGAGACAGGGAAAGAGACCCAGTACTTC
>13|TRBJ2-3|NA|TRBV5-1|NA
CASSPGGTDTQYF
TGCGCCAGCAGTCCGGGGGGCACAGATACGCAGTATTTT
>18|TRBJ1-2|NA|TRBV21-1|NA
CASSKAKRERGIPYGYTF
TGTGCCAGCAGCAAAGCGAAACGTGAAAGAGGGATCCCCTATGGCTACACCTTC
>13|TRBJ2-7|TRBD1|TRBV6-5|NA
CASSRDRGYEQYF
TGTGCCAGCAGCCGGGACAGGGGTTACGAGCAGTACTTC
>14|TRBJ2-7|NA|TRBV2|NA
CASSETFLTHEQYF
TGTGCCAGCAGTGAGACTTTTCTAACCCACGAGCAGTACTTC
>13|TRBJ1-5|NA|TRBV28|once
CASNDRSNQPQHF
TGTGCCAGCAATGACAGGTCCAATCAGCCCCAGCATTTT
>15|TRBJ1-6|NA|TRBV5-6|NA
CASSLLGPDNSPLHF
TGTGCCAGCAGCTTGCTGGGGCCGGATAATTCACCCCTCCACTTT
>14|TRBJ1-1|NA|TRBV6-1|NA
CASSGTAESSEAFF
TGTGCCAGCAGTGGGACAGCCGAGAGCTCTGAAGCTTTCTTT
>14|TRBJ2-1|NA|TRBV30|NA
CAWSWARAYNEQFF
TGTGCCTGGAGTTGGGCCAGGGCCTACAATGAGCAGTTCTTC
>15|TRBJ2-3|NA|TRBV5-1|NA
CASSLEGASTDTQYF
TGCGCCAGCAGCTTGGAAGGGGCCAGCACAGATACGCAGTATTTT
>15|TRBJ1-2|TRBD1|TRBV5-1|NA
CAILPREQGASGYTF
TGCGCCATCCTCCCGAGGGAGCAGGGGGCAAGTGGCTACACCTTC
>15|TRBJ1-1|TRBD1|TRBV18|NA
CASSPQVRGETEAFF
TGTGCCAGCTCACCCCAGGTCAGGGGGGAGACTGAAGCTTTCTTT
>13|TRBJ2-1|NA|TRBV19|NA
CASRTGSYNEQFF
TGTGCCAGTAGGACAGGCTCCTACAATGAGCAGTTCTTC
>14|TRBJ2-1|NA|TRBV29-1|NA
CSVHAPLGDNEQFF
TGCAGCGTTCATGCCCCCCTCGGAGACAATGAGCAGTTCTTC
>15|TRBJ2-7|NA|TRBV10-2|once
CASNWNRASSYEQYF
TGCGCCAGCAACTGGAACAGGGCTAGCTCCTACGAGCAGTACTTC